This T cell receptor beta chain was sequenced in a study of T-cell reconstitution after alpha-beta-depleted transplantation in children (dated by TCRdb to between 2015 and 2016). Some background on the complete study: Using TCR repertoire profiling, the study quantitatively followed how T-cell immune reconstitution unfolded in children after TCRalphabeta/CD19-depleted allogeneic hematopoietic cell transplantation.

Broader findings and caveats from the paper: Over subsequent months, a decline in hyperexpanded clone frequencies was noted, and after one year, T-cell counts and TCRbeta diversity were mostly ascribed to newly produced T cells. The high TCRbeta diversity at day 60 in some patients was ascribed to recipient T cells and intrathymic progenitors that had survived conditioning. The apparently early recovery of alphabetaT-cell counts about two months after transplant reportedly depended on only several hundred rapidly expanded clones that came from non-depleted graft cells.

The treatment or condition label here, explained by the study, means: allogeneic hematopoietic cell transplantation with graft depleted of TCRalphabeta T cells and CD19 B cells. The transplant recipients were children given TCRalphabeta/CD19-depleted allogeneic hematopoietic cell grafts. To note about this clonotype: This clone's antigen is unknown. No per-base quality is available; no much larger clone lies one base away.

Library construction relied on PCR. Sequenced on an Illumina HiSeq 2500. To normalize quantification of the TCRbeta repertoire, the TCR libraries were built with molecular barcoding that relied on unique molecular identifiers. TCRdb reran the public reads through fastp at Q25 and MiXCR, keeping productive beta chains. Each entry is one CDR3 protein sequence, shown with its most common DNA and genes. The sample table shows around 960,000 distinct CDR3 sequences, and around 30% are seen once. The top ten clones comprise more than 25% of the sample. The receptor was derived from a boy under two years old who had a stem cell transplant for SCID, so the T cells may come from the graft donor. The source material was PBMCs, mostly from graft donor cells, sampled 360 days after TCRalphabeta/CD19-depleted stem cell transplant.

The CDR3 in this case is CASSRLPAGTDEQFF. The sequenced DNA is TGCGCCAGCAGCCGCCTCCCGGCGGGGACGGATGAGCAGTTCTTC. The sequence is built from TRBV5-1 and TRBJ2-1; TRBD2 could be the D gene, as 6 bases match. V lost 4 bases and J lost 8 bases; the stretch between them is 19 bases long. Counted from cysteine to phenylalanine, this CDR3 has 15 amino acids. Solely the CDR3 DNA is kept, with 45 bases framed from the first base. CDR1 is given as SGHRS and CDR2 as YFSETQ, both from the germline V gene.